These 32 T cell receptor beta chains came from one sample sequenced in a study of shared clonotypes between healthy human individuals. TCRdb keeps only in-frame clones here, not all; method: immunoSEQ multiplex PCR. Among some 2,000,000 clones listed, roughly 94% were seen once. Source material: naive CD4+ T cells sorted from blood. This sample's subset: CD45RA+ positively selected. These receptors all come from a young man in good health.

The chain employs TRBV30 and TRBJ1-5; D is unclear. Trimming removed 1 base at V and 1 base at J, with 11 bases between. There are 15 residues in the CDR3. The germline V gene has CDR1 GTSNPN and CDR2 SVGIG (reference sequence). The CDR3 coding sequence is TGTGCCTGGAGTGGAGGCCAGCTGAGCAATCAGCCCCAGCATTTT. Amino acid sequence: CAWSGGQLSNQPQHF.

This sequence joins TRBV7-2 and TRBJ2-4; 8 positions agree with TRBD2. V shed 5 bases, J shed 3 bases, and the junction held 6 bases outside the gene matches. The CDR3 spans 15 residues. Germline values: CDR1 SGHTA, CDR2 FQGNSA. Written as DNA, the CDR3 is TGTGCCAGCAGCCTTAGCGGGAACGGCAAAAACATTCAGTACTTC. Its translation is CASSLSGNGKNIQYF. Using reference TRBV7-2 and TRBJ2-4 for the parts outside the CDR3, the full variable domain is GAGVSQSPSNKVTEKGKDVELRCDPISGHTALYWYRQSLGQGLEFLIYFQGNSAPDKSGLPSDRFSAERTGGSVSTLTIQRTQQEDSAVYLCASSLSGNGKNIQYFGAGTRLSVL.

V usage is TRBV2 and J usage is TRBJ1-4; the D gene is possibly TRBD1 (5 bases). The V gene lost 5 bases and the J gene lost 5 bases, with 9 bases spanning the gap. This CDR3 contains 13 residues. CDR1 is SNHLY, CDR2 FYNNEI, per germline. This chain's CDR3 is CASSPRVNEKLFF. The CDR3, as DNA: TGTGCCAGCAGTCCCAGGGTGAATGAAAAACTGTTTTTT.

In regard to this clone: Other nucleotide sequences in the sample specify the same CDR3. The chain has TRBV20-1 and TRBJ1-1; a possible D gene is TRBD1 (5 bases). The V and J ends lost 6 bases and 5 bases respectively, with 7 bases between them. Germline V gene sequence: CDR1 DFQATT, CDR2 SNEGSKA (reference sequence). The CDR3 loop spans 10 amino acids. CDR3 protein: CSARQTEAFF. The CDR3 nucleotides read TGCAGTGCCCGACAGACTGAAGCTTTCTTT.

The chain couples TRBV4-3 to TRBJ2-7; D is ambiguous. The CDR3 is 17 amino acids. V was clipped by 4 bases and J by 2 bases, with 21 bases between them. Germline-derived CDR1 and CDR2 are LGHNA and YSLEER. The CDR3 coding sequence is TGCGCCAGCAGCCGCATCCTCTCCGTTGACGTTCCCTACGAGCAGTACTTC. It specifies CASSRILSVDVPYEQYF.

A word on this clone: Other DNA sequences from this sample encode an identical CDR3 as well. This chain joins TRBV30 and TRBJ2-2; 7 nucleotides agree with TRBD2. The CDR3 covers 14 residues. From germline, CDR1 is GTSNPN and CDR2 SVGIG (reference sequence). Germline trimming cut 4 bases from V and 1 base from J; bases unmatched to any gene: 3. The CDR3 region has the DNA TGTGCCTGGAATCGCGGGAGGAACACCGGGGAGCTGTTTTTT. Amino acid sequence: CAWNRGRNTGELFF.

There are a few counts of this clone. The DNA of the CDR3 is TGTGCCAGCAGCTTAGATGGCCGGAAGCCACCCCTCCACTTT. Its protein is CASSLDGRKPPLHF. V usage is TRBV7-9 and J usage is TRBJ1-6; D gene uncertain. In germline, CDR1 is SEHNR, CDR2 FQNEAQ (reference sequence). V gave up 1 base and J gave up 11 bases, with 12 bases separating them. This CDR3 has 14 residues.

The chain uses TRBV2 and TRBJ2-7, with a weak D call TRBD1 (7 bases). Germline CDR1 SNHLY, CDR2 FYNNEI. V lost 3 bases and J lost 9, with 18 bases in between. This CDR3 contains 14 residues. The CDR3 reads CASSDPRGATGQYF. CDR3 DNA: TGTGCCAGCAGTGATCCCAGGGGGGCAACCGGGCAGTACTTC. Full variable domain (missing parts from reference TRBV2 and TRBJ2-7): EPEVTQTPSHQVTQMGQEVILRCVPISNHLYFYWYRQILGQKVEFLVSFYNNEISEKSEIFDDQFSVERPDGSNFTLKIRSTKLEDSAMYFCASSDPRGATGQYFGPGTRLTVT.

This sequence joins TRBV6-1 and TRBJ2-3; D is possibly TRBD1 or TRBD2 (5 bases each). The germline V gene has CDR1 MNHNS and CDR2 SASEGT. The CDR3 consists of 15 residues. V was cut by 9 bases and J by 1 base, with 17 bases left in between. CDR3 sequence (DNA): TGTGCCAGTCTCTCGTGGGGACCAGGCACAGATACGCAGTATTTT. This encodes CASLSWGPGTDTQYF.

This chain connects TRBV7-2 to TRBJ2-7; 8 bases agree with TRBD2. CDR3 length: 15 amino acids. Trimming cost V 0 bases and J 5 bases; bases outside gene matches: 6. The V gene's germline CDR1 is SGHTA and CDR2 FQGNSA. This chain's CDR3 is CASSLASGKNDEQYF. The CDR3 nucleotides are TGTGCCAGCAGCTTAGCTAGCGGGAAAAACGACGAGCAGTACTTC.

This clone was seen a single time. This rearrangement joins TRBV9 to TRBJ2-2, with TRBD2 as a possible D gene (5 bases). This CDR3 comprises 16 residues. Germline CDR1 is SGDLS and CDR2 is YYNGEE. Trimming removed 3 bases at V and 7 bases at J, with 19 bases between. The CDR3 here is CASSEVPGSYGGELFF. In DNA form, the CDR3 reads TGTGCCAGCAGCGAGGTCCCGGGATCCTACGGCGGGGAGCTGTTTTTT.

V is TRBV5-4 and J is TRBJ1-2; D remains unclear. V was shortened by 3 bases and J by 6 bases, with 18 bases between the two germline ends. The V gene's germline CDR1 is SGHNT and CDR2 YYREEE (reference sequence). CDR3 length: 15 residues. CDR3 sequence reads: CASSSPPGGFNGYTF. CDR3 coding DNA: TGTGCCAGCAGCTCCCCGCCCGGCGGGTTTAATGGCTACACCTTC.

The chain has TRBV6-1 and TRBJ2-5, with 11 bases fitting TRBD2. Germline CDR1 MNHNS, CDR2 SASEGT. With V trimmed by 7 bases and J by 3 bases, 7 bases remained unmatched. This CDR3 is 15 amino acids long. DNA for the CDR3: TGTGCCAGCACTCAACAGGGACTAGCGGAAGAGACCCAGTACTTC. Translated: CASTQQGLAEETQYF.

The genes are TRBV10-3 and TRBJ1-1; D might be TRBD1 (5 bases). The V end was cut by 10 bases, the J end by 0 bases, with 12 bases between. The CDR3 consists of 13 residues. Germline assignment: CDR1 ENHRY and CDR2 SYGVKD. The CDR3 nucleotides are TGTGCCACCTGGGACGGCTTGAACACTGAAGCTTTCTTT. This sequence encodes CATWDGLNTEAFF.

This sequence joins TRBV28 and TRBJ2-1; D may be TRBD2 (5 bases). Trimming removed 6 bases at V and 8 bases at J, with 11 bases between. Germline V gene sequence: CDR1 MDHEN, CDR2 SYDVKM. The CDR3 is 12 amino acids. In nucleotides, the CDR3 is TGTGCCAGCAGCCGCCTCGGGGATGAGCAGTTCTTC. It codes for CASSRLGDEQFF.

This rearrangement joins TRBV9 to TRBJ2-3; no definite D call. Trimming removed 3 bases at V and 2 bases at J, with 4 bases between. This CDR3 is 12 amino acids long. Per the germline V gene, CDR1 is SGDLS and CDR2 is YYNGEE. The CDR3 loop reads CASSENTDTQYF. CDR3 bases: TGTGCCAGCAGCGAAAACACAGATACGCAGTATTTT.

This clone occurred once. Here the CDR3 reads CASSVATDSNEKLFF. The CDR3 region has the DNA TGTGCCAGCAGCGTAGCTACGGACAGTAATGAAAAACTGTTTTTT. This chain connects TRBV9 to TRBJ1-4, with D tentatively TRBD1 (6 bases). Germline CDR1 SGDLS, CDR2 YYNGEE. This CDR3 has 15 amino acids. Trimming stripped 0 bases from V and 4 bases from J, with 10 bases between.

The chain carries TRBV7-9 and TRBJ2-7, with 7 positions matching TRBD2. CDR1 and CDR2 (germline): SEHNR, FQNEAQ (reference sequence). J gave up 6 bases and V 5 bases, and 16 bases lay outside the gene matches. This CDR3 has 16 residues. Written as DNA, the CDR3 is TGTGCCAGCAGCCCTATGCCCTCAGCGGGATTCGGCGAGCAGTACTTC. Encoded protein: CASSPMPSAGFGEQYF.

The gene calls are TRBV2 and TRBJ1-2, with 8 nucleotides matching TRBD1. Germline CDR1 and CDR2: SNHLY and FYNNEI. The CDR3 totals 15 residues. V gave up 6 bases and J gave up 7 bases; unmatched junction bases: 13. CDR3 in amino acids: CASRQTGVYVSGYTF. Written as DNA, the CDR3 is TGTGCCAGCAGGCAGACAGGGGTATATGTTAGTGGCTACACCTTC.

V gene TRBV20-1 combines with J gene TRBJ2-3, with D unresolved. The germline gives CDR1 DFQATT, CDR2 SNEGSKA (reference sequence). Trimming pared 8 bases from V and 4 bases from J, leaving 10 bases between. This CDR3 region has 11 residues. CDR3 nucleotide sequence: TGCAGTTCAAGGGCAGCAGATACGCAGTATTTT. It translates to CSSRAADTQYF.

This clone was detected a few times. This chain connects TRBV10-2 to TRBJ1-1; D possibly corresponds to TRBD1 (6 bases). Germline V gene data show CDR1 as WSHSY and CDR2 as SAAADI. The CDR3 contains 12 residues. V lost 6 bases and J lost 2, with 7 bases in between. The CDR3 bases are TGCGCCAGCAGGGGACAAAACACTGAAGCTTTCTTT. Protein product: CASRGQNTEAFF.

V gene TRBV2 combines with J gene TRBJ1-2, with no clear D. The CDR3 spans 14 residues. CDR1 is SNHLY and CDR2 is FYNNEI in the germline V gene. V dropped 10 bases and J dropped 0 bases, with 15 bases sitting between them. In DNA form, the CDR3 reads TGTGCCACGTCGGAGGTATCCGCTAACTATGGCTACACCTTC. This gives the protein CATSEVSANYGYTF.

The chain has TRBV2 and TRBJ1-2; the D is unclear. The V end lost 0 bases, the J end lost 7 bases, and 18 bases lay between the germline ends. The CDR3 runs 16 residues. Per germline, CDR1 SNHLY and CDR2 FYNNEI. CDR3 loop: CASSEAYRSPLSGYTF. CDR3 DNA sequence: TGTGCCAGCAGTGAAGCCTATCGGTCCCCCCTATCTGGCTACACCTTC.

This clone was recorded once. The chain employs TRBV7-8 and TRBJ1-2; D gene uncertain. The CDR3 runs 14 residues. The germline V and J ends were trimmed by 6 bases and 2 bases, with 13 bases remaining between them. The germline V gene encodes CDR1 SGHVS and CDR2 FQNEAQ. This CDR3 reads CASSLPGINYGYTF. CDR3 in DNA: TGTGCCAGCAGTCTACCGGGGATCAACTATGGCTACACCTTC.

The chain employs TRBV4-1 and TRBJ2-7; 7 positions match TRBD1. Germline assignment: CDR1 MGHRA and CDR2 YSYEKL. V shed 1 base and J 6 bases; nucleotides not matched to a gene: 9. The CDR3 is 15 amino acids. The CDR3 region is CASSQVGTAVGEQYF. CDR3 DNA sequence: TGCGCCAGCAGCCAAGTAGGGACAGCTGTTGGCGAGCAGTACTTC.

This chain joins TRBV28 and TRBJ1-6; 11 bases align to TRBD1. The CDR3 loop spans 15 amino acids. J lost 9 bases, V lost 5 bases, and 6 bases had no gene match. Germline V gives CDR1 MDHEN, CDR2 SYDVKM. The CDR3 coding sequence is TGTGCCAGCAGTCGATCCGGGACAGGGGGTTCACCCCTCCACTTT. It translates to CASSRSGTGGSPLHF.

V and J are TRBV5-1 and TRBJ2-3; D may match TRBD1 or TRBD2 (6 bases each). Deletions cut 0 bases from V and 3 bases from J, with 14 bases between. CDR3 length: 16 residues. Germline V gene sequence: CDR1 SGHRS, CDR2 YFSETQ. Written as DNA, the CDR3 is TGCGCCAGCAGCTTGGACGTAGGGGGGCTGACAGATACGCAGTATTTT. Translation: CASSLDVGGLTDTQYF.

The chain recombines TRBV30 with TRBJ2-7; D unclear. This CDR3 has 11 amino acids. V gave up 5 bases and J gave up 7 bases, with 12 bases separating them. Germline assignment: CDR1 GTSNPN and CDR2 SVGIG (reference sequence). The CDR3, as DNA: TGTGCCTGGGGGGAAGGCGTAGAGCAGTACTTC. Translation: CAWGEGVEQYF.

The chain carries TRBV10-3 and TRBJ1-1; a weak D match, TRBD1 (6 bases). Germline values: CDR1 ENHRY, CDR2 SYGVKD. V shed 0 bases and J shed 5 bases, with 16 bases lying between them. This CDR3 has 16 amino acids. The CDR3: CAISESNAGVSTEAFF. Written as DNA, the CDR3 is TGTGCCATCAGTGAGTCGAATGCAGGGGTTAGTACTGAAGCTTTCTTT.

The chain combines TRBV7-2 with TRBJ1-4; D uncertain. In germline, CDR1 is SGHTA, CDR2 FQGNSA. Trimming cost V 0 bases and J 6 bases, with 5 bases left between them. The CDR3 contains 13 residues. For the CDR3, the DNA is TGTGCCAGCAGCTTAGCGCGGTATGAAAAACTGTTTTTT. Amino acids: CASSLARYEKLFF.

The gene calls are TRBV11-2 and TRBJ1-5; D not certain. CDR3 size: 13 residues. Trimming stripped 5 bases from V and 3 bases from J, with 8 bases between. Per the germline V gene, CDR1 is SGHAT and CDR2 is FQNNGV. CDR3 nucleotide sequence: TGTGCCAGCAGCGACAATTACAATCAGCCCCAGCATTTT. Its protein is CASSDNYNQPQHF.

The chain joins TRBV6-1 to TRBJ1-6; D uncertain. The CDR3 covers 13 residues. V shed 1 base and J shed 3 bases, with 1 base lying between them. The V gene's germline CDR1 is MNHNS and CDR2 SASEGT. CDR3 sequence reads: CASSEGYNSPLHF. CDR3 in DNA: TGTGCCAGCAGTGAAGGCTATAATTCACCCCTCCACTTT.